This T cell receptor beta chain stems from a study of blood T cell repertoires in COVID-19. Overall study context: Samples of COVID-19 (acute and convalescent) were obtained from the United States, Italy and Spain. In each case, the material was cDNA or gDNA derived from T cells, B-cell-depleted T cells, or PBMCs.

In the original workflow: It was from reference gene primer amplification that nucleated cell counts were estimated. Assay used: immunoSEQ multiplex PCR; TCRdb lists only in-frame clones, some missing. V, J and clone size are those of that table, while D and trimming were read from the DNA. The sample holds some 5,900 clones, 75% to 90% seen once. The receptor was isolated from a man in his sixties with acute or convalescent COVID-19. Input material: peripheral blood.

CDR3 sequence (DNA): TGCAGCGTTCGGGGGGCATACTATGGCTACACCTTC. As protein: CSVRGAYYGYTF. The chain couples TRBV29-1 to TRBJ1-2; TRBD1 might be the D (6 bases). CDR3 length equals 12 residues. V was cut by 5 bases and J by 3 bases, with 10 bases left in between. Germline values: CDR1 SQVTM, CDR2 ANQGSEA.